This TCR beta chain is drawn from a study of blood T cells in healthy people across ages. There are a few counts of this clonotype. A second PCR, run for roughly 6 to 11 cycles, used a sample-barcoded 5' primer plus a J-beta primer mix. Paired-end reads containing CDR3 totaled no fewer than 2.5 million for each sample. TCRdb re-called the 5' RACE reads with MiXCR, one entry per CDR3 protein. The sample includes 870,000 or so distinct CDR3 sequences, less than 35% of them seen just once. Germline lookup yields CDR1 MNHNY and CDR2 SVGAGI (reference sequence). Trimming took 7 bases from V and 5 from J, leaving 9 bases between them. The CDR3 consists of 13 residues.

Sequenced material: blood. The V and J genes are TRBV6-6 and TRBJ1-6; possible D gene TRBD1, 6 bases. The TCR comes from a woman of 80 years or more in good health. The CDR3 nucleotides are TGTGCCAGCAACGGACAGCATAATTCACCCCTCCACTTT. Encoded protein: CASNGQHNSPLHF.